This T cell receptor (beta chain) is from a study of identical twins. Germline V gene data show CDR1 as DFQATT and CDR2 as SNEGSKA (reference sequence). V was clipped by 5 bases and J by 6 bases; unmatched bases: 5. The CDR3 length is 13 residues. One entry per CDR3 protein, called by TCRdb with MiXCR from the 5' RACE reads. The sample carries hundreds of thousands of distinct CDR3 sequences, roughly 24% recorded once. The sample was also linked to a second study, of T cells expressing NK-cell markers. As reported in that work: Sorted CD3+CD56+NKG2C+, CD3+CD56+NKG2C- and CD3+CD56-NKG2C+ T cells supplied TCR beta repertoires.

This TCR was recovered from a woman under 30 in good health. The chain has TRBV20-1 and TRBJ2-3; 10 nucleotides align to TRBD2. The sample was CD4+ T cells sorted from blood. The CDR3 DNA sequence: TGCAGTGCTCCAGCGGGGGGGCTGGATACGCAGTATTTT. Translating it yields CSAPAGGLDTQYF.